The 20 T cell receptor beta chains presented below share a single source sample, sequenced in a study of vaccination effects on CD4 cells after COVID-19. Method: immunoSEQ multiplex PCR; TCRdb's copy keeps in-frame clones and lacks some. The sample holds under 30,000 clones, over 65% seen once. Their target antigens are unknown. Sequencing followed a ViraFEST assay step that expanded antigen-specific CD4+ T cells with viral peptide pools. Following 10 days of culture, CD4+ T cells were isolated. Vaccine recipients lacked prior SARS-CoV-2 infection and had negative nucleocapsid antibodies. Specimen: CD4+ T cells from PBMCs cultured with HCoV-NL63 spike peptides, collected before COVID-19 vaccination. The receptors stem from a human donor who received a COVID-19 vaccine.

In DNA, the CDR3 is TGCGCCAGCAGCTTGGTGTCCTCTAGCACAGATACGCAGTATTTT. It specifies CASSLVSSSTDTQYF. The chain links TRBV5-1 to TRBJ2-3, with no clear D. CDR1 is SGHRS and CDR2 is YFSETQ in the germline V gene. V was pared by 0 bases and J by 0 bases, with 8 bases between. The CDR3 length is 15 residues.

The chain links TRBV2 to TRBJ1-6, with D possibly being TRBD1 (5 bases). Germline V lookup: CDR1 SNHLY, CDR2 FYNNEI. Trimming removed 6 bases at V and 0 bases at J, with 15 bases between. The CDR3 has 17 residues. CDR3 amino acids: CASSPDSPSSYNSPLHF. CDR3 in DNA: TGTGCCAGCAGCCCCGACAGTCCCAGCTCCTATAATTCACCCCTCCACTTT.

The V gene is TRBV5-1, the J gene TRBJ2-7, with TRBD1 matching over 10 bases. The germline V gene has CDR1 SGHRS and CDR2 YFSETQ. The CDR3 totals 15 residues. The junction had 4 bases not matched to a gene; V was cut back by 3 bases and J by 1 base. In DNA, the CDR3 is TGCGCCAGCAGCTATGGGGGACAGGGGTCCTACGAGCAGTACTTC. Protein sequence: CASSYGGQGSYEQYF.

The chain combines TRBV27 with TRBJ2-5; no clear D. The germline V gene has CDR1 MNHEY and CDR2 SMNVEV (reference sequence). V lost 6 bases, J lost 2 bases, and 10 bases lay in between. The CDR3 has 13 amino acids. CDR3 sequence reads: CASSPPWQETQYF. CDR3 sequence (DNA): TGTGCCAGCAGCCCTCCGTGGCAAGAGACCCAGTACTTC.

V gene TRBV10-3 combines with J gene TRBJ2-1; 9 positions agree with TRBD1. Germline V gene data show CDR1 as ENHRY and CDR2 as SYGVKD. V trimming: 2 bases; J trimming: 7 bases; junction bases outside the gene matches: 3. The CDR3 covers 14 residues. The CDR3 region has the DNA TGTGCCATCAGTGAGCGGGACAGGGTGAATGAGCAGTTCTTC. Its protein product is CAISERDRVNEQFF.

The V and J genes are TRBV6-5 and TRBJ2-3; 11 positions match TRBD2. V was clipped by 9 bases and J by 1 base; unmatched bases: 6. The CDR3 totals 15 residues. Looked up from germline, CDR1 is MNHEY and CDR2 is SVGAGI. The CDR3 loop is CASILAGGRTDTQYF. CDR3 coding DNA: TGTGCCAGTATCTTAGCGGGGGGGCGCACAGATACGCAGTATTTT.

V and J are TRBV10-3 and TRBJ1-4, with TRBD1 matching over 7 bases. This CDR3 has 15 amino acids. The trim removed 0 bases at V and 7 bases at J, leaving 5 bases unmatched. The germline V gene has CDR1 ENHRY and CDR2 SYGVKD. The CDR3 loop is CAISESAGGTEKLFF. For the CDR3, the DNA is TGTGCCATCAGTGAGTCAGCAGGGGGGACTGAAAAACTGTTTTTT.

The chain uses TRBV9 and TRBJ1-2; D is perhaps TRBD1 (5 bases). V was cut by 0 bases and J by 14 bases, with 17 bases left in between. Germline loops: CDR1 SGDLS, CDR2 YYNGEE. The CDR3 runs 13 residues. Here the CDR3 reads CASSVVGGSRETF. The CDR3 region has the DNA TGTGCCAGCAGCGTAGTCGGGGGGAGTAGGGAAACCTTC.

This clone was detected once. J is TRBJ2-1 and V is TRBV9; tentatively, D is TRBD2 (6 bases). Germline V gives CDR1 SGDLS, CDR2 YYNGEE. The CDR3 loop spans 17 amino acids. The V end was cut by 0 bases, the J end by 1 base, with 14 bases between. CDR3: CASSVGGVIGSYNEQFF. Here the CDR3 DNA reads TGTGCCAGCAGCGTAGGGGGGGTAATCGGGTCCTACAATGAGCAGTTCTTC.

This clone was observed a handful of times. V is TRBV10-3 and J is TRBJ2-1, with 11 bases lining up with TRBD2. Per the germline V gene, CDR1 is ENHRY and CDR2 is SYGVKD. The trim removed 9 bases at V and 5 bases at J, leaving 9 bases unmatched. The CDR3 sequence is 15 residues long. Here the CDR3 reads CAIRIAGGPNNEQFF. The DNA of the CDR3 is TGTGCCATAAGAATAGCGGGAGGGCCTAACAATGAGCAGTTCTTC.

The chain recombines TRBV19 with TRBJ2-1; 11 nucleotides agree with TRBD2. The CDR3 has 14 amino acids. V was pared by 5 bases and J by 6 bases, with 3 bases of the junction left unmatched. Per the germline V gene, CDR1 is LNHDA and CDR2 is SQIVND (reference sequence). The CDR3 loop reads CASSLAGGSNEQFF. CDR3 in DNA: TGTGCCAGTAGTCTAGCGGGAGGCTCCAATGAGCAGTTCTTC.

The rearrangement uses TRBV9 and TRBJ2-3, with TRBD1 matching 8 bases. Germline V CDR1 and CDR2: SGDLS, YYNGEE. V lost 3 bases, J lost 3 bases, and 3 bases stayed unmatched. The CDR3 runs to 14 residues. In nucleotides, the CDR3 is TGTGCCAGCAGCGCAGGGGGCTGGACAGATACGCAGTATTTT. This encodes CASSAGGWTDTQYF.

This chain joins TRBV6-1 and TRBJ1-3, with D hard to call. Germline V CDR1 and CDR2: MNHNS, SASEGT. CDR3 size: 14 residues. Trimming took off 3 bases at V and 8 bases at J, with 14 bases between the two ends. DNA of the CDR3: TGTGCCAGCAGTGATATAGAGGTGGTCTACACCATATATTTT. This sequence encodes CASSDIEVVYTIYF.

The rearrangement links TRBV30 to TRBJ2-5; 8 positions agree with TRBD2. V lost 5 bases to trimming and J lost 1 base; unmatched junction nucleotides: 9. CDR3 size: 15 residues. The V gene's germline CDR1 is GTSNPN and CDR2 SVGIG (reference sequence). CDR3 in DNA: TGTGCCTGGCAAGGAACTAGCGGCTTCCAAGAGACCCAGTACTTC. It encodes CAWQGTSGFQETQYF.

In DNA, the CDR3 is TGTGCCGGCGACAGGGGGGGCGATGAGCAGTTCTTC. This translates into CAGDRGGDEQFF. The gene calls are TRBV6-5 and TRBJ2-1; 9 positions match TRBD1. Losses at the gene ends were 11 bases for V and 8 bases for J; bases not matched to a gene: 7. The CDR3 runs 12 residues. The V gene's germline CDR1 is MNHEY and CDR2 SVGAGI.

The chain is built from TRBV2 and TRBJ2-4; 14 positions agree with TRBD2. There are 15 residues in the CDR3. Trimming at V came to 4 bases and at J to 8 bases, leaving 4 bases not matched to a gene. CDR1 and CDR2 (germline): SNHLY, FYNNEI. In nucleotides, the CDR3 is TGTGCCAGCAGTGGGACTAGCGGGAGGAGGGACATTCAGTACTTC. Its translation is CASSGTSGRRDIQYF.

The gene calls are TRBV4-1 and TRBJ2-5; TRBD1 agrees at 8 bases. This CDR3 has 13 residues. V dropped 5 bases and J dropped 5; count of bases not matched to a gene: 4. Germline V CDR1 and CDR2: MGHRA, YSYEKL. The CDR3 DNA reads as TGCGCCAGCAGCAGGACAGGGCTGGAGACCCAGTACTTC. This gives the protein CASSRTGLETQYF.

There are a few counts of this clone. This chain links TRBV7-9 with TRBJ1-2; perhaps TRBD1 as D (6 bases). CDR1 is SEHNR, CDR2 FQNEAQ, per germline (reference sequence). The CDR3 contains 11 residues. Trimming left V 8 bases short and J 10 bases short, with 14 bases between. The CDR3 DNA reads as TGTGCCAGCGGCGGACAGCAAAACTACACCTTC. It codes for CASGGQQNYTF.

This clone was recorded a few times. The chain links TRBV7-6 to TRBJ1-1; D unclear. The germline V and J ends were trimmed by 1 base and 1 base, with 4 bases remaining between them. CDR1 and CDR2 from the germline V gene are SGHVS and FNYEAQ. This CDR3 region has 13 residues. The CDR3 nucleotides read TGTGCCAGCAGCTTAGGGGAGAACACTGAAGCTTTCTTT. Its protein is CASSLGENTEAFF.

V and J are TRBV5-6 and TRBJ2-7, with a weak D call TRBD2 (5 bases). The CDR3 has 16 amino acids. Germline V CDR1 and CDR2: SGHDT, YYEEEE. Trimming took 1 base from V and 4 from J, leaving 18 bases between them. DNA of the CDR3: TGTGCCAGCAGCTTGTCCAACCGGGATCCAGTTTACGAGCAGTACTTC. Encoded protein: CASSLSNRDPVYEQYF.